This entry features one TCR beta chain sequence. Relying on iRepertoire HTBI primers and Arm-PCR of CDR3 regions, the team built TCR beta libraries. TCRdb independently ran MiXCR on the multiplex PCR reads; one entry per CDR3 protein. The profile shows roughly 510,000 distinct CDR3 sequences, about 16% of them singletons. The record originates from a study of regulatory T cells in long-lasting Graves disease. Study in general: For a period under 3 months, newly diagnosed Graves' patients had taken antithyroid drugs.

This sample's time point: newly diagnosed GD, antithyroid drugs for less than 3 months. Researchers made the TCR library from RNA that was extracted from PBMCs. The same specimen was also included in a second study, on T cells in Graves' hyperthyroidism and ophthalmopathy. That work states: Recently diagnosed hyperthyroidism of less than 2 months' duration affected patients aged 18 to 65. The HTBI primer set served for first-round RT-PCR of the TCR CDR3.

The clonotype originates from a man aged 18 to 35 with Graves disease. Source: peripheral blood mononuclear cells (PBMCs), taken at new diagnosis, from a patient treated with antithyroid drugs.

For the CDR3, the DNA is TGTGCCAGTAGTATCCGGGCAGGTTTCTCCAGTGGCTATGGCTACACCTTC. Amino acid sequence: CASSIRAGFSSGYGYTF. The rearrangement links TRBV19 to TRBJ1-2; D remains ambiguous. The CDR3 covers 17 residues. V dropped 3 bases and J dropped 4 bases, with 21 bases sitting between them. The germline V gene encodes CDR1 LNHDA and CDR2 SQIVND (reference sequence). Together with reference TRBV19 and TRBJ1-2, the CDR3 gives the full variable domain: DGGITQSPKYLFRKEGQNVTLSCEQNLNHDAMYWYRQDPGQGLRLIYYSQIVNDFQKGDIAEGYSVSREKKESFPLTVTSAQKNPTAFYLCASSIRAGFSSGYGYTFGSGTRLTVV.